This T cell receptor (beta chain) appears in the sequencing data of a study of human T cells and chemical hapten exposure. Background on the study: Alopecia universalis, totalis or areata was present in patients who were mostly female.

Trimming cost V 5 bases and J 4 bases; bases outside gene matches: 10. CDR3 length: 16 amino acids. The germline gives CDR1 SGHAT, CDR2 FQNNGV. The sample holds many counts of this clonotype. TCRdb fed the RACE reads into MiXCR, producing one record per CDR3 protein. Of around 380,000 distinct CDR3 sequences in the sample, nearly 5% were seen once. Time point described: patch test 1, 2 weeks after DPC sensitization. Sample treatment: therapeutic diphenylcyclopropenone sensitization with weekly scalp DPC. Patches went on only after blood had been drawn each time. The authors' total RNA extraction used unfractionated whole blood.

The source was whole blood, collected in connection with sensitization to the hapten diphenylcyclopropenone (DPC). The origin of this receptor is a woman in her 50s with alopecia areata. Some clones in this sample may be carry-over from other donors' samples. The chain combines TRBV11-2 with TRBJ2-7; 11 bases fit TRBD1. The CDR3 region is CASSLTDRGLIYEQYF. CDR3 sequence (DNA): TGTGCCAGCAGCCTTACGGACAGGGGGCTCATTTACGAGCAGTACTTC.